Listed here are 6 T cell receptor beta chains from one sample, sequenced in a study of blood T cell repertoires in COVID-19 (dated by TCRdb to about 2020). Library construction relied on the immunoSEQ multiplex PCR assay. TCRdb stores this immuneACCESS table with in-frame sequences only. Part of the clones is absent; in the studies checked, under half of the shortfall reflects unresolved V genes, and no reason is known for the rest. The sample table shows about 340,000 clones, and around four fifths are seen once. Jointly, the top ten make up 2.5% to 3% of the sample. Sequencing was performed on peripheral blood. These receptors all stem from a man under 40 with active or convalescent COVID-19.

V usage is TRBV7-6 and J usage is TRBJ1-2; 9 bases are shared with TRBD1. This CDR3 spans 13 amino acids. Germline V gives CDR1 SGHVS, CDR2 FNYEAQ. The junction had 4 bases not matched to a gene; V was cut back by 4 bases and J by 7 bases. The CDR3 sequence: CASSWDRAGGYTF. The CDR3 region has the DNA TGTGCCAGCAGCTGGGACAGGGCGGGTGGCTACACCTTC.

This clone was found once. This rearrangement joins TRBV4-2 to TRBJ1-6, with D uncertain. The V end was cut by 0 bases, the J end by 6 bases, with 15 bases between. Germline V gene data show CDR1 as LGHNA and CDR2 as YNFKEQ. This CDR3 has 17 residues. The CDR3, as DNA: TGTGCCAGCAGCCAAGACGAGCGTACTCTGAGTAATTCACCCCTCCACTTT. Translating gives CASSQDERTLSNSPLHF.

The genes are TRBV6-5 and TRBJ1-2; D is undetermined. CDR1 MNHEY and CDR2 SVGAGI come from the germline V gene. This CDR3 spans 12 amino acids. V lost 5 bases and J lost 5, with 9 bases in between. The CDR3 is CASSRREYGYTF. The CDR3 DNA is TGTGCCAGCAGTCGGCGGGAGTATGGCTACACCTTC.

The V gene is TRBV5-1, the J gene TRBJ2-1, with 10 bases identical to TRBD2. Losses at the gene ends were 5 bases for V and 1 base for J; bases not matched to a gene: 9. The CDR3 totals 17 residues. The germline V gene encodes CDR1 SGHRS and CDR2 YFSETQ. This CDR3 reads CASRAGGLASSYNEQFF. The CDR3 DNA is TGCGCCAGCAGGGCGGGGGGACTAGCGAGTTCCTACAATGAGCAGTTCTTC. The complete variable domain, with remaining parts taken from reference TRBV5-1 and TRBJ2-1, reads KAGVTQTPRYLIKTRGQQVTLSCSPISGHRSVSWYQQTPGQGLQFLFEYFSETQRNKGNFPGRFSGRQFSNSRSEMNVSTLELGDSALYLCASRAGGLASSYNEQFFGPGTRLTVL.

The chain couples TRBV5-1 to TRBJ2-5; 9 bases align to TRBD2. Unmatched junction bases numbered 11, after V lost 4 bases and J lost 1 base. CDR3 length: 17 amino acids. Per the germline V gene, CDR1 is SGHRS and CDR2 is YFSETQ. The CDR3 here is CASSPRPTTSGQETQYF. The CDR3, as DNA: TGCGCCAGCAGCCCCAGGCCAACGACTAGCGGCCAAGAGACCCAGTACTTC.

J is TRBJ1-1 and V is TRBV11-1; unclear D gene. This CDR3 region has 14 residues. Between the trimmed V and J ends, which lost 8 bases and 5 bases, there was a span of 18 bases. CDR1 is SGHAT and CDR2 is FQDESV in the germline V gene (reference sequence). CDR3 in DNA: TGTGCCAGCCTCCCCCGTCCAACGGGGACTGAAGCTTTCTTT. Translating gives CASLPRPTGTEAFF.